These 8 T cell receptor beta chains came from one sample sequenced in a study of cytotoxic CD8 clonotypes in ibrutinib-treated CLL. Measured with immunoSEQ multiplex PCR; TCRdb has only the in-frame clones, and not every one. The sample holds roughly 250,000 clones; about three quarters are singletons and the top ten take roughly 14%. Sample: PBMCs, taken after 24 months of ibrutinib treatment. The receptors were sampled from a human donor with chronic lymphocytic leukemia.

The genes are TRBV19 and TRBJ2-5, with unresolved D. V lost 5 bases, J lost 5 bases, and 18 bases lay in between. The CDR3 has 15 amino acids. Germline CDR1 is LNHDA and CDR2 is SQIVND (reference sequence). Here the CDR3 reads CASSRPDRPWETQYF. The DNA for the CDR3 is TGTGCCAGTAGTCGTCCGGACCGCCCCTGGGAGACCCAGTACTTC.

Comments on this clone: A read error may produce the germline difference seen at one junction end. The V gene is TRBV18, the J gene TRBJ1-2; D not resolved. Germline V lookup: CDR1 KGHSH, CDR2 LQKENI. This CDR3 spans 13 amino acids. This CDR3 reads CASSPGGDDGCTF. CDR3 DNA sequence: TGTGCCAGCTCACCTGGAGGTGACGATGGCTGCACCTTC.

This clone has just a few counts. The CDR3: CASSLSPGVEQFF. In DNA, the CDR3 is TGTGCCAGCAGCTTATCGCCGGGAGTTGAGCAGTTCTTC. The chain is built from TRBV7-9 and TRBJ2-1; D perhaps matches TRBD2 (6 bases). This CDR3 contains 13 residues. Germline CDR1 reads SEHNR; CDR2 reads FQNEAQ (reference sequence). Trimming stripped 2 bases from V and 9 bases from J, with 11 bases between.

V and J are TRBV7-8 and TRBJ2-7; D ambiguous. Germline CDR1 SGHVS, CDR2 FQNEAQ. V was shortened by 5 bases and J by 2 bases, with 16 bases between the two germline ends. The CDR3 has 15 residues. Here the CDR3 DNA reads TGTGCCAGCAGCCCGCCGACGACAAGAACCTACGAGCAGTACTTC. Encoded protein: CASSPPTTRTYEQYF.

The gene calls are TRBV19 and TRBJ2-7; D is possibly TRBD2 (6 bases). Deletions cut 4 bases from V and 5 bases from J, with 18 bases between. Germline V gene lookup returns CDR1 LNHDA and CDR2 SQIVND (reference sequence). CDR3 size: 15 residues. CDR3 residues: CASSTPGTGPDEQYF. The CDR3 coding sequence is TGTGCCAGTAGTACCCCCGGGACTGGGCCCGACGAGCAGTACTTC.

The rearrangement uses TRBV6-5 and TRBJ2-1, with TRBD2 matching 8 bases. Unmatched junction bases numbered 6, after V lost 6 bases and J lost 2 bases. The CDR3 runs 15 residues. Germline CDR1 is MNHEY and CDR2 is SVGAGI. CDR3 in DNA: TGTGCCAGCAGACTAACTAGCGGCGCCTACAATGAGCAGTTCTTC. Translated, it gives CASRLTSGAYNEQFF.

This clone was seen more than once but under ten times. The chain recombines TRBV2 with TRBJ1-1, with no clear D. The V gene's germline CDR1 is SNHLY and CDR2 FYNNEI. The ends were cut back, 6 bases at V and 7 bases at J, with 6 bases in the middle. The CDR3 contains 10 residues. Here the CDR3 DNA reads TGTGCCAGCAGGGCCCGTGAAGCTTTCTTT. This encodes CASRAREAFF.

The V gene is TRBV6-6, the J gene TRBJ1-1, with 7 bases fitting TRBD1. V dropped 6 bases and J dropped 5; count of bases not matched to a gene: 6. This CDR3 is 13 amino acids long. CDR1 is MNHNY, CDR2 SVGAGI, per germline (reference sequence). The CDR3 region is CASSDRVKTEAFF. The CDR3 DNA reads as TGTGCCAGCAGCGACAGGGTAAAGACTGAAGCTTTCTTT.